This TCR beta chain comes out of a study of T cells in women clearing cervical HPV infection. In regard to this clone: The target antigen is unknown. The CDR3 goes on 3 residues after the read ends, and that part is filled in from the germline J gene.

V lost 5 bases, J lost 1 base, and 12 bases lay in between. Per germline, CDR1 MDHEN and CDR2 SYDVKM. This CDR3 is built from 15 residues. immunoSEQ multiplex PCR used an average of around 1,200 ng genomic DNA. Clones were sequenced by immunoSEQ multiplex PCR, and TCRdb holds only the in-frame ones, with some missing. The sample includes nearly 35,000 clones. Whole-study results and caveats: Controls had more TRBV6-7 (about 0.16%) than cases (approximately 0.11%).

The TCR comes from a woman between 18 and 70 years old with a cervical HPV16 infection that either progressed to CIN3+ or cleared (not recorded which). The chain joins TRBV28 to TRBJ2-1, with D perhaps TRBD1 (6 bases). The source material was blood buffy coat. The CDR3 bases that were read are TGTGCCAGCAGTCTACCAGGGGAGTCCTACAATGAG. Translated, it gives CASSLPGESYNE. The CDR3 as a whole reads CASSLPGESYNEQFF.